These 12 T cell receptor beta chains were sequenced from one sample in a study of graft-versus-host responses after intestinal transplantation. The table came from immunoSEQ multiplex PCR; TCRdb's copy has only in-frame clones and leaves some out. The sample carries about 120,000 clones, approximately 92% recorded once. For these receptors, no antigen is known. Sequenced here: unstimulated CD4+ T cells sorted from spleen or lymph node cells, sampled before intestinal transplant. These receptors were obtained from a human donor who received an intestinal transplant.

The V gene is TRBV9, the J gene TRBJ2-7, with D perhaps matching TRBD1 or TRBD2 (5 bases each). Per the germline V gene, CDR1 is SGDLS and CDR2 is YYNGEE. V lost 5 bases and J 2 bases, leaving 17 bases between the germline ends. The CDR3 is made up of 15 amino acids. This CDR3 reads CASSIAGGRAYEQYF. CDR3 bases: TGTGCCAGCAGTATTGCTGGGGGTAGGGCCTACGAGCAGTACTTC.

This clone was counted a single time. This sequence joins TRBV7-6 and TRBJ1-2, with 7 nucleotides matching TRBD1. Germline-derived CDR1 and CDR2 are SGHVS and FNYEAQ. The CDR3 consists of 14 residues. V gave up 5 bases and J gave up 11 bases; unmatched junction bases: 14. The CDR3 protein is CASSQIGTDEGYTF. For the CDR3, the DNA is TGTGCCAGCAGCCAAATTGGGACAGATGAGGGGTACACCTTC.

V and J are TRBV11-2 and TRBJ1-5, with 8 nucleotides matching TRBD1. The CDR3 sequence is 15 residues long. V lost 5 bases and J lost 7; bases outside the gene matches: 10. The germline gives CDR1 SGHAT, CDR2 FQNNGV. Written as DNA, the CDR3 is TGTGCCAGCAGCACCACGACAGGGGTGAGGCAGCCCCAGCATTTT. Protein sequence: CASSTTTGVRQPQHF.

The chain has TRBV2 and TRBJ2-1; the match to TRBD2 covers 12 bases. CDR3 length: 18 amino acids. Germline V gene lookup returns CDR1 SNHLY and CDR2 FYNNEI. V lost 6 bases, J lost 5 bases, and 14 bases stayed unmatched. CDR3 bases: TGTGCCAGCAGACCCAAGACTAGCGGGAGATTTGAGGACAATGAGCAGTTCTTC. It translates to CASRPKTSGRFEDNEQFF.

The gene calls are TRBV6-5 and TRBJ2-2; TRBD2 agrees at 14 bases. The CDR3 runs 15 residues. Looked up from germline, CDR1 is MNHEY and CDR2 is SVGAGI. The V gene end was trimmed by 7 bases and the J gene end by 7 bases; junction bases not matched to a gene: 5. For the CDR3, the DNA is TGTGCCAGCACCCGACTAGCGGGAGGGAGCGGGGAGCTGTTTTTT. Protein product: CASTRLAGGSGELFF.

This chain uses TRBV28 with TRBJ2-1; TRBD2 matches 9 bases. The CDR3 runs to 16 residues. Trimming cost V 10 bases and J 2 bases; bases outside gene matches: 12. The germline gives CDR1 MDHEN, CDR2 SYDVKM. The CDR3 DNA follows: TGTGCCACCAGCAGCCAGGCTAGCGGGACCTACAATGAGCAGTTCTTC. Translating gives CATSSQASGTYNEQFF.

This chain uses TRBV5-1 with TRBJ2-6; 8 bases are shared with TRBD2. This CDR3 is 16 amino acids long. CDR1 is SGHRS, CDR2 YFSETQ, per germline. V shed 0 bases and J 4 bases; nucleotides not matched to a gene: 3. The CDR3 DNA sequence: TGCGCCAGCAGCTTGGACGGGGGGGTCGGGGCCAACGTCCTGACTTTC. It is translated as CASSLDGGVGANVLTF.

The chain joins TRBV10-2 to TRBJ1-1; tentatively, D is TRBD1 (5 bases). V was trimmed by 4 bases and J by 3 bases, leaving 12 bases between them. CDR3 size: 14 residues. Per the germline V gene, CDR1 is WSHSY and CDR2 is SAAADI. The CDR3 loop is CASSAWGSDTEAFF. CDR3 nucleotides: TGCGCCAGCAGTGCGTGGGGGTCGGACACTGAAGCTTTCTTT.

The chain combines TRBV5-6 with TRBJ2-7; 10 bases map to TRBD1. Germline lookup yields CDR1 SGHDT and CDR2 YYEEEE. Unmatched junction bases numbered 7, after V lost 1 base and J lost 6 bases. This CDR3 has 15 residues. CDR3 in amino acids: CASSLTTGGPLEQYF. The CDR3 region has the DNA TGTGCCAGCAGCTTGACGACAGGGGGCCCTCTCGAGCAGTACTTC. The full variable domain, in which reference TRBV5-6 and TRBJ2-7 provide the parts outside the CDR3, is DAGVTQSPTHLIKTRGQQVTLRCSPKSGHDTVSWYQQALGQGPQFIFQYYEEEERQRGNFPDRFSGHQFPNYSSELNVNALLLGDSALYLCASSLTTGGPLEQYFGPGTRLTVT.

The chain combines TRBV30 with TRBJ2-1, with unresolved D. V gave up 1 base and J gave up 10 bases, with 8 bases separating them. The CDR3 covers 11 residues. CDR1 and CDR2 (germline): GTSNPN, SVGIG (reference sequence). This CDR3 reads CAWSAGNEQFF. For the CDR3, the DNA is TGTGCCTGGAGTGCAGGTAACGAGCAGTTCTTC.

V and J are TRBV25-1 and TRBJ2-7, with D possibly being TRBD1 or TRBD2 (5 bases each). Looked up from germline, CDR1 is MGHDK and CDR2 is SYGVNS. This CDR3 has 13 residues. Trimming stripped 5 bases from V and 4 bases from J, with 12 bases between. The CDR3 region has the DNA TGTGCCAGCAGTACCGGGACCGATTACGAGCAGTACTTC. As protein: CASSTGTDYEQYF.

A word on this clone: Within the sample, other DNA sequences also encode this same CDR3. CDR3 region: CASSLGTEETQYF. Here the CDR3 DNA reads TGCGCCAGCAGCTTGGGGACAGAAGAGACCCAGTACTTC. This rearrangement joins TRBV5-1 to TRBJ2-5; tentatively, D is TRBD1 (6 bases). This CDR3 contains 13 residues. V lost 0 bases, J lost 3 bases, and 6 bases lay in between. The germline V gene has CDR1 SGHRS and CDR2 YFSETQ.